The 22 T cell receptor beta chains given below trace back to one sample, sequenced in a study of shared clonotypes between healthy human individuals. Only CD45RO-negative cells positively selected for CCR7 counted as naive CD8 cells, so terminally differentiated effector memory CD45RA+ cells were excluded. Sequencing was performed with immunoSEQ multiplex PCR; in TCRdb, only in-frame clones are kept and a portion is missing. Of 800,000 to 950,000 clones in the sample, 96% are singletons; the top ten hold under 0.3%. Sequencing used naive CD8+ T cells sorted from blood. These receptors were taken from a man under 40 in good health.

The rearrangement links TRBV20-1 to TRBJ2-5, with 7 bases that match TRBD1. V lost 6 bases, J lost 3 bases, and 1 base stayed unmatched. Germline V gives CDR1 DFQATT, CDR2 SNEGSKA (reference sequence). CDR3 size: 11 residues. The CDR3 DNA reads TGCAGTGCCGGGACAGAAGAGACCCAGTACTTC. Protein sequence: CSAGTEETQYF.

The chain couples TRBV7-9 to TRBJ2-7, with D possibly TRBD1 on 5 matching bases. There are 13 residues in the CDR3. Germline loops: CDR1 SEHNR, CDR2 FQNEAQ (reference sequence). The ends were cut back, 5 bases at V and 7 bases at J, with 15 bases in the middle. The CDR3 region is CASSPGHLIEQYF. For the CDR3, the DNA is TGTGCCAGCAGCCCAGGACACCTCATAGAGCAGTACTTC.

The rearrangement uses TRBV5-4 and TRBJ2-4; maybe TRBD2 (5 bases). CDR1 SGHNT and CDR2 YYREEE come from the germline V gene (reference sequence). Between the trimmed V and J ends, which lost 3 bases and 4 bases, there was a span of 11 bases. The CDR3 consists of 14 residues. The CDR3 is CASSSWRSKNIQYF. CDR3 nucleotides: TGTGCCAGCAGCTCCTGGAGGTCGAAAAACATTCAGTACTTC.

The rearrangement joins TRBV28 to TRBJ2-7, with 7 bases aligning to TRBD1. The CDR3 consists of 14 residues. CDR1 MDHEN and CDR2 SYDVKM come from the germline V gene. V trimming: 7 bases; J trimming: 2 bases; junction bases outside the gene matches: 8. The CDR3 sequence: CASTGTVQTYEQYF. CDR3 coding DNA: TGTGCCAGCACCGGGACAGTGCAGACCTACGAGCAGTACTTC.

The chain recombines TRBV6-5 with TRBJ1-2, with TRBD1 matching 7 bases. This CDR3 comprises 13 residues. V lost 7 bases to trimming and J lost 4 bases; unmatched junction nucleotides: 6. CDR1 MNHEY and CDR2 SVGAGI come from the germline V gene. In DNA, the CDR3 is TGTGCCAGCACCAAACAGGGGATCTATGGCTACACCTTC. It specifies CASTKQGIYGYTF.

Written as DNA, the CDR3 is TGTGCCAGCAGCTCTCAGGGGCCCGAAGCTTTCTTT. Translating gives CASSSQGPEAFF. The chain carries TRBV7-9 and TRBJ1-1; the D gene is possibly TRBD1 (6 bases). There are 12 residues in the CDR3. Trimming removed 4 bases at V and 8 bases at J, with 11 bases between. Per germline, CDR1 SEHNR and CDR2 FQNEAQ (reference sequence). Using reference TRBV7-9 and TRBJ1-1 for the parts outside the CDR3, the full variable domain is DTGVSQNPRHKITKRGQNVTFRCDPISEHNRLYWYRQTLGQGPEFLTYFQNEAQLEKSRLLSDRFSAERPKGSFSTLEIQRTEQGDSAMYLCASSSQGPEAFFGQGTRLTVV.

The chain recombines TRBV7-6 with TRBJ2-1, with TRBD2 identical over 9 bases. In germline, CDR1 is SGHVS, CDR2 FNYEAQ. This CDR3 comprises 16 residues. Trimming removed 3 bases from V and 4 bases from J; junction bases left unmatched: 7. CDR3 nucleotides: TGTGCCAGCAGCTTCTCGGCTAGCGGGGCTTACAATGAGCAGTTCTTC. It is translated as CASSFSASGAYNEQFF.

The chain uses TRBV9 and TRBJ1-3; D might be TRBD1 (5 bases). Trimming shortened V by 2 bases and J by 3 bases, and 12 bases separated the two germline ends. Germline CDR1 reads SGDLS; CDR2 reads YYNGEE. CDR3 length: 15 residues. The DNA for the CDR3 is TGTGCCAGCAGCGTCGAAGGGGCTGGTGGAAACACCATATATTTT. It specifies CASSVEGAGGNTIYF.

The chain uses TRBV6-1 and TRBJ2-7, with a weak D call TRBD1 (5 bases). Trimming took 2 bases from V and 0 from J, leaving 11 bases between them. This CDR3 has 15 residues. The V gene's germline CDR1 is MNHNS and CDR2 SASEGT. The CDR3 here is CASSEWGVSSYEQYF. CDR3 DNA sequence: TGTGCCAGCAGTGAATGGGGCGTGAGCTCCTACGAGCAGTACTTC.

This clone was counted only a few times. The rearrangement joins TRBV6-5 to TRBJ2-2; D is possibly TRBD1 (5 bases). This CDR3 has 13 amino acids. Germline assignment: CDR1 MNHEY and CDR2 SVGAGI. V was cut by 5 bases and J by 7 bases, with 11 bases left in between. The CDR3: CASSPQGSGELFF. The DNA of the CDR3 is TGTGCCAGCAGTCCTCAGGGTAGCGGGGAGCTGTTTTTT.

This rearrangement joins TRBV2 to TRBJ2-1; 8 nucleotides match TRBD2. The CDR3 contains 15 residues. Germline trimming cut 6 bases from V and 2 bases from J; bases unmatched to any gene: 6. The germline CDR1 and CDR2 sequences are SNHLY and FYNNEI. The CDR3 region is CASSGRALTYNEQFF. CDR3 sequence (DNA): TGTGCCAGCAGCGGGAGGGCCCTTACCTACAATGAGCAGTTCTTC. Complete variable domain (other parts from reference TRBV2 and TRBJ2-1): EPEVTQTPSHQVTQMGQEVILRCVPISNHLYFYWYRQILGQKVEFLVSFYNNEISEKSEIFDDQFSVERPDGSNFTLKIRSTKLEDSAMYFCASSGRALTYNEQFFGPGTRLTVL.

This chain links TRBV28 with TRBJ2-7; D gene ambiguous. CDR1 and CDR2 from the germline V gene are MDHEN and SYDVKM. Between the trimmed V and J ends, which lost 5 bases and 3 bases, there was a span of 11 bases. This CDR3 contains 13 residues. This CDR3 reads CASSPPIGYEQYF. The CDR3 DNA reads as TGTGCCAGCAGTCCTCCGATCGGCTACGAGCAGTACTTC.

The rearrangement joins TRBV27 to TRBJ2-7; D may be TRBD1 (5 bases). The CDR3 spans 13 residues. V dropped 4 bases and J dropped 6 bases, with 13 bases sitting between them. Germline CDR1 and CDR2: MNHEY and SMNVEV (reference sequence). CDR3 bases: TGTGCCAGCAGTTACTCCGTGGACACCGAGCAGTACTTC. It codes for CASSYSVDTEQYF.

This chain joins TRBV6-1 and TRBJ1-1; D is possibly TRBD1 (6 bases). From germline, CDR1 is MNHNS and CDR2 SASEGT. There are 14 residues in the CDR3. The V and J ends lost 7 bases and 7 bases respectively, with 19 bases between them. The CDR3 region has the DNA TGTGCCAGCATCCCCCTGGGGGCAGGGTATGAAGCTTTCTTT. Translating gives CASIPLGAGYEAFF.

The chain's CDR3 is CASSLGWLAGSYNEQFF. Here the CDR3 DNA reads TGTGCCAGCAGCTTAGGATGGCTAGCGGGATCCTACAATGAGCAGTTCTTC. V is TRBV7-8 and J is TRBJ2-1, with 9 bases identical to TRBD2. V trimming: 1 base; J trimming: 1 base; junction bases outside the gene matches: 5. Germline loops: CDR1 SGHVS, CDR2 FQNEAQ. This CDR3 has 17 amino acids.

The chain is built from TRBV28 and TRBJ2-3; 7 nucleotides align to TRBD1. V dropped 0 bases and J dropped 4; count of bases not matched to a gene: 16. The germline gives CDR1 MDHEN, CDR2 SYDVKM. The CDR3 length is 19 residues. The CDR3 bases are TGTGCCAGCAGTTTATGGGTTTTGACCGGGACAGAAGACTCAGATACGCAGTATTTT. Amino acid sequence: CASSLWVLTGTEDSDTQYF.

In the case of this clone: Other DNA sequences in this sample translate to the same CDR3. J is TRBJ2-3 and V is TRBV7-9, with D hard to call. CDR1 and CDR2 from the germline V gene are SEHNR and FQNEAQ (reference sequence). CDR3 size: 12 residues. V was trimmed by 3 bases and J by 2 bases, leaving 3 bases between them. The CDR3 DNA reads TGTGCCAGCAGCTTGGCCACAGATACGCAGTATTTT. Translating gives CASSLATDTQYF.

This chain joins TRBV10-3 and TRBJ1-1; 12 bases line up with TRBD1. Per germline, CDR1 ENHRY and CDR2 SYGVKD. V trimming: 10 bases; J trimming: 12 bases; junction bases outside the gene matches: 15. The CDR3 runs to 14 residues. CDR3 protein: CATTQTGTGGLSFF. Here the CDR3 DNA reads TGTGCCACAACCCAAACCGGGACAGGGGGCCTATCTTTCTTT.

The V call is TRBV5-4, the J call TRBJ2-7; maybe TRBD2 (5 bases). CDR1 is SGHNT, CDR2 YYREEE, per germline (reference sequence). The CDR3 extends over 13 amino acids. Trimming stripped 3 bases from V and 3 bases from J, with 10 bases between. For the CDR3, the DNA is TGTGCCAGCAGCTGGGCTGGAGGCTACGAGCAGTACTTC. Protein sequence: CASSWAGGYEQYF.

The CDR3, as DNA: TGTGCCAGCGGCCCCCCCTACGAGCAGTACTTC. It codes for CASGPPYEQYF. The chain is built from TRBV2 and TRBJ2-7; no definite D call. Trimming cost V 8 bases and J 2 bases, with 7 bases left between them. The CDR3 loop spans 11 amino acids. Per the germline V gene, CDR1 is SNHLY and CDR2 is FYNNEI. Complete variable domain (other parts from reference TRBV2 and TRBJ2-7): EPEVTQTPSHQVTQMGQEVILRCVPISNHLYFYWYRQILGQKVEFLVSFYNNEISEKSEIFDDQFSVERPDGSNFTLKIRSTKLEDSAMYFCASGPPYEQYFGPGTRLTVT.

The chain recombines TRBV9 with TRBJ2-7, with D uncertain. Trimming stripped 4 bases from V and 3 bases from J, with 11 bases between. Germline V CDR1 and CDR2: SGDLS, YYNGEE. The CDR3 spans 13 residues. DNA of the CDR3: TGTGCCAGCAGCCCTCGGATAGACTACGAGCAGTACTTC. Its protein product is CASSPRIDYEQYF.

The chain couples TRBV4-3 to TRBJ2-5, with 8 bases aligning to TRBD2. Trimming removed 6 bases from V and 3 bases from J; junction bases left unmatched: 12. The germline CDR1 and CDR2 sequences are LGHNA and YSLEER. This CDR3 is built from 16 residues. The DNA of the CDR3 is TGCGCCAGCAGTAGGAGGGCGGGAGGCCCCAAAGAGACCCAGTACTTC. This sequence encodes CASSRRAGGPKETQYF.